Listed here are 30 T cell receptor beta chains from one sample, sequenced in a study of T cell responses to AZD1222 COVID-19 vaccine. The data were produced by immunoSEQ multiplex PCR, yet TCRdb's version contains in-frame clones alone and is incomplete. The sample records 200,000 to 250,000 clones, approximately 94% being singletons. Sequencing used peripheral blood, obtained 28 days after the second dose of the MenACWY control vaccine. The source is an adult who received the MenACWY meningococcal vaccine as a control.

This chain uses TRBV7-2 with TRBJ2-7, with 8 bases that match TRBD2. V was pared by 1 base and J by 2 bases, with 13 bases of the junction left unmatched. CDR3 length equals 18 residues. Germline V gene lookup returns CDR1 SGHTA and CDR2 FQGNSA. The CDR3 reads CASSLVAAGASFPYEQYF. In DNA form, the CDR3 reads TGTGCCAGCAGCTTAGTCGCAGCGGGGGCCTCGTTTCCCTACGAGCAGTACTTC.

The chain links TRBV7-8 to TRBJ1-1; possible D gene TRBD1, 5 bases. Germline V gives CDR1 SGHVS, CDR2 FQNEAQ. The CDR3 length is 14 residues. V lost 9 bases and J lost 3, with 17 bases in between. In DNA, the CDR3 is TGTGCCAGTGGGGCCCGGCGGATCGACACTGAAGCTTTCTTT. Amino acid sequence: CASGARRIDTEAFF.

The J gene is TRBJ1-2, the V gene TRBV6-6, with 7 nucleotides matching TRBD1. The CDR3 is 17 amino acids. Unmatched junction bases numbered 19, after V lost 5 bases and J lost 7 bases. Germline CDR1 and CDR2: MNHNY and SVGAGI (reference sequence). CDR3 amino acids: CASSPSPWDSTTIGYTF. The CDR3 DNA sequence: TGTGCCAGCAGTCCCTCTCCGTGGGACAGTACAACTATTGGCTACACCTTC.

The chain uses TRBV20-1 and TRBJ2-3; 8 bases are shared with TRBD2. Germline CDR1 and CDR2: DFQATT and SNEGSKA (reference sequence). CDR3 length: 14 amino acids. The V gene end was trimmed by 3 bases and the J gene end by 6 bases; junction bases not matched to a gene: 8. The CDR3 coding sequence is TGCAGTGCTAGTTCTGGACTAGCTAGCGATACGCAGTATTTT. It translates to CSASSGLASDTQYF.

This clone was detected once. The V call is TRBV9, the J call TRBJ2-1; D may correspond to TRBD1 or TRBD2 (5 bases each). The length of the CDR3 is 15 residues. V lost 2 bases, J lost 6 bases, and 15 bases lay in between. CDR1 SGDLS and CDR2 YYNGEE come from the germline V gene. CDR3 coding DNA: TGTGCCAGCAGCGTTGGGGACGGAAGCGTCAATGAGCAGTTCTTC. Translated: CASSVGDGSVNEQFF.

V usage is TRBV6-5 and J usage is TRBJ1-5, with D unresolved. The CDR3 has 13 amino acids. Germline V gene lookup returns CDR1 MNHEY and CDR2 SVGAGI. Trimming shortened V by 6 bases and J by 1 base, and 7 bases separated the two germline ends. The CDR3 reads CASREISNQPQHF. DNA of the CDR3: TGTGCCAGCAGGGAGATAAGCAATCAGCCCCAGCATTTT.

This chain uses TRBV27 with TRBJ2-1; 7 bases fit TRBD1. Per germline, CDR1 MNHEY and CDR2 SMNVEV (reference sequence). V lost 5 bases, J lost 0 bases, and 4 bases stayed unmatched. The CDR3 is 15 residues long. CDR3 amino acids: CASSPRDSSYNEQFF. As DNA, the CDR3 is TGTGCCAGCAGTCCCCGGGACAGCTCCTACAATGAGCAGTTCTTC.

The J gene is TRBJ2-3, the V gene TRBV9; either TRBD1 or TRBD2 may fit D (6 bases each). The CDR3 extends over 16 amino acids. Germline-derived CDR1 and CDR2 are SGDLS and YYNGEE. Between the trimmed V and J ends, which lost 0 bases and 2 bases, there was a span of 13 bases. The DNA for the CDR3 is TGTGCCAGCAGCGTAGTAGGGGGGAGTGCCACAGATACGCAGTATTTT. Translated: CASSVVGGSATDTQYF.

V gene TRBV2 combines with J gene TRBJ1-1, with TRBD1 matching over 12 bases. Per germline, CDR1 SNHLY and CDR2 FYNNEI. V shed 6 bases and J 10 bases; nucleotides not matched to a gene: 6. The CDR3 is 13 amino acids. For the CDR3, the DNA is TGTGCCAGCAGGGGACAGGGGGCGACGGGAGCTTTCTTT. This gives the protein CASRGQGATGAFF.

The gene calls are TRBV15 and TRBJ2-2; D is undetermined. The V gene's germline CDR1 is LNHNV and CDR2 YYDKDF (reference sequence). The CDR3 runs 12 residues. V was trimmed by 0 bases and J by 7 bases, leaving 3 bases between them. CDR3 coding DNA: TGTGCCACCAGCAGAGATAGCGGGGAGCTGTTTTTT. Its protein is CATSRDSGELFF. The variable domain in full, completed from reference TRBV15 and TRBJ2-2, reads DAMVIQNPRYQVTQFGKPVTLSCSQTLNHNVMYWYQQKSSQAPKLLFHYYDKDFNNEADTPDNFQSRRPNTSFCFLDIRSPGLGDTAMYLCATSRDSGELFFGEGSRLTVL.

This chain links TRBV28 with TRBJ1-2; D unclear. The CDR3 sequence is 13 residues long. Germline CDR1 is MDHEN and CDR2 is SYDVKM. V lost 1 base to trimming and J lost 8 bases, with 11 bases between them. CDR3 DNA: TGTGCCAGCAGTTTATTGGGGTGGGTCGGCTACACCTTC. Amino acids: CASSLLGWVGYTF.

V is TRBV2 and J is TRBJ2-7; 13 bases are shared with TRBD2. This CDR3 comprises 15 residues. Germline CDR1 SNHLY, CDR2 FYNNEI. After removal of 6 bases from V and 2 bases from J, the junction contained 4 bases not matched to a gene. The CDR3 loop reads CASRHGTSGTYEQYF. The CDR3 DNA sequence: TGTGCCAGCAGGCACGGGACTAGCGGGACCTACGAGCAGTACTTC.

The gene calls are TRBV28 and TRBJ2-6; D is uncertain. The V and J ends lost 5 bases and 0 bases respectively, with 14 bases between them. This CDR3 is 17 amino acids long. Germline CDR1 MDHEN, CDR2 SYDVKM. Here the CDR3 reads CASSTSENPSGANVLTF. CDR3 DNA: TGTGCCAGCAGTACCTCAGAGAATCCCTCTGGGGCCAACGTCCTGACTTTC.

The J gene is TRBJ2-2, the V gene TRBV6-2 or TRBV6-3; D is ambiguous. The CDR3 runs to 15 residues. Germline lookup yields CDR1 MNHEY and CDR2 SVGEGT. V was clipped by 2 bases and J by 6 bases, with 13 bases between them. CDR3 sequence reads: CASSYPPSASGELFF. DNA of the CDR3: TGTGCCAGCAGTTACCCCCCAAGTGCGTCCGGGGAGCTGTTTTTT.

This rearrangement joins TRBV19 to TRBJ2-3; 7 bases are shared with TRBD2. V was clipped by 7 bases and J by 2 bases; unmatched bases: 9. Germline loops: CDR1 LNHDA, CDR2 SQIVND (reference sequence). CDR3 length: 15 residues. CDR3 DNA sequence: TGTGCCAGTACCGTGGGGAGGGTCCCCACAGATACGCAGTATTTT. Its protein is CASTVGRVPTDTQYF. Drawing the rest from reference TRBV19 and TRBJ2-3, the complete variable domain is DGGITQSPKYLFRKEGQNVTLSCEQNLNHDAMYWYRQDPGQGLRLIYYSQIVNDFQKGDIAEGYSVSREKKESFPLTVTSAQKNPTAFYLCASTVGRVPTDTQYFGPGTRLTVL.

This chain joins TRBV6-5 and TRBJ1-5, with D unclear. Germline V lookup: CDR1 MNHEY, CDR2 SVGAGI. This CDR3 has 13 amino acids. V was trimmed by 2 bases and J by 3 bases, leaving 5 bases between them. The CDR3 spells CASSYGFNQPQHF. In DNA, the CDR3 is TGTGCCAGCAGTTACGGCTTCAATCAGCCCCAGCATTTT.

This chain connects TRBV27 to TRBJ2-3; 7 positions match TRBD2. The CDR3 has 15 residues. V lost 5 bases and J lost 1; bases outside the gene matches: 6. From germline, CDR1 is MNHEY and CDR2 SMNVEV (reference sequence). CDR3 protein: CASSGMAGGTDTQYF. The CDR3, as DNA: TGTGCCAGCAGTGGTATGGCGGGGGGCACAGATACGCAGTATTTT.

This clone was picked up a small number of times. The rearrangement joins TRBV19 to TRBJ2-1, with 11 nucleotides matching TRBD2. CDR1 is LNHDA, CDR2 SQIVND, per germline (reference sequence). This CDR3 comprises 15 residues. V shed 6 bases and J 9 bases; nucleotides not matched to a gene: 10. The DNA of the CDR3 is TGTGCCAGTAGACTTTTAGCGGGGGGGCTAGGTGAGCAGTTCTTC. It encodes CASRLLAGGLGEQFF.

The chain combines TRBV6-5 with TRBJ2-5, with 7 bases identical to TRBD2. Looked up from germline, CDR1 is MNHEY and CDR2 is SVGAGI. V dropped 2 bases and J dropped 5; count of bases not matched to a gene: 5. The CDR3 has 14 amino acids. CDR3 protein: CASSYRRERETQYF. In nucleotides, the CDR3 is TGTGCCAGCAGTTACCGGCGGGAGCGGGAGACCCAGTACTTC.

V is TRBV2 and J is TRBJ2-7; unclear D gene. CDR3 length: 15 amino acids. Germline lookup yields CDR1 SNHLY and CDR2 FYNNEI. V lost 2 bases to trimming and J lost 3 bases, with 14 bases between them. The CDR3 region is CASSEYVRGSYEQYF. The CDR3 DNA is TGTGCCAGCAGTGAATATGTAAGAGGTAGCTACGAGCAGTACTTC.

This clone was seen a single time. CDR3 region: CSAQDRYEQYF. The CDR3 bases are TGCAGTGCCCAGGATCGATACGAGCAGTACTTC. This chain connects TRBV20-1 to TRBJ2-7, with no clear D. V lost 6 bases, J lost 4 bases, and 10 bases lay in between. The CDR3 spans 11 residues. Germline V gene lookup returns CDR1 DFQATT and CDR2 SNEGSKA (reference sequence).

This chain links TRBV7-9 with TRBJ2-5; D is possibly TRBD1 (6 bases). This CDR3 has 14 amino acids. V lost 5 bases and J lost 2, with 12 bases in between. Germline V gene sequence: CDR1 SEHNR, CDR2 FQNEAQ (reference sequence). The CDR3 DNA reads TGTGCCAGCAGCCAGGGACAAACACAAGAGACCCAGTACTTC. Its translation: CASSQGQTQETQYF.

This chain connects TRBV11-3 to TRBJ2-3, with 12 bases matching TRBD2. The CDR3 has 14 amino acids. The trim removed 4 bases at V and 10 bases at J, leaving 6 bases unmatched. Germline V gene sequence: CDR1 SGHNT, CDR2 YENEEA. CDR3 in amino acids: CASSWTSGDQSQYF. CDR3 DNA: TGTGCCAGCAGCTGGACTAGCGGGGATCAGTCGCAGTATTTT.

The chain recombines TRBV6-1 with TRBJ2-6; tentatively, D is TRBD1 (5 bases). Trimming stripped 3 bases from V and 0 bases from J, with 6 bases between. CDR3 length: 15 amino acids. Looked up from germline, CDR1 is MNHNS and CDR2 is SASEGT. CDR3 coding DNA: TGTGCCAGCAGTGAGGACAACTCTGGGGCCAACGTCCTGACTTTC. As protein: CASSEDNSGANVLTF.

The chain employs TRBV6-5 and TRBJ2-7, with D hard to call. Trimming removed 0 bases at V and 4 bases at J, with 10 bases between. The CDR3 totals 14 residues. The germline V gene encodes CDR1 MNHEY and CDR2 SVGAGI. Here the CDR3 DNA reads TGTGCCAGCAGTTACTCAAGGACGGGTTACGAGCAGTACTTC. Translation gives CASSYSRTGYEQYF.

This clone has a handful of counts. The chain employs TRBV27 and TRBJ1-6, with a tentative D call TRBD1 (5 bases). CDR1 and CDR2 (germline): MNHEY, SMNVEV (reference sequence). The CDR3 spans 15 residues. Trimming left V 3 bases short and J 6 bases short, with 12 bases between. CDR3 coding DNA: TGTGCCAGCAGTTTGGAGGGGCTGGCTAATTCACCCCTCCACTTT. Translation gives CASSLEGLANSPLHF.

In DNA, the CDR3 is TGTGCCAGCAGCGTAACTGACATCTCTGGAAACACCATATATTTT. Protein: CASSVTDISGNTIYF. The rearrangement uses TRBV9 and TRBJ1-3; D is unresolved. Germline V gene sequence: CDR1 SGDLS, CDR2 YYNGEE. V was cut by 1 base and J by 0 bases, with 8 bases left in between. The CDR3 is 15 amino acids.

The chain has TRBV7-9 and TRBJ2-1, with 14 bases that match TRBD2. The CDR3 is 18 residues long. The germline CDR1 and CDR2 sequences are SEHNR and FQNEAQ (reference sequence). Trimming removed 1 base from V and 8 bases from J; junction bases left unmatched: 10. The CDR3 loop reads CASSLGLFGTSGGDEQFF. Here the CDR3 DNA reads TGTGCCAGCAGCTTAGGCCTTTTTGGGACTAGCGGGGGAGATGAGCAGTTCTTC.

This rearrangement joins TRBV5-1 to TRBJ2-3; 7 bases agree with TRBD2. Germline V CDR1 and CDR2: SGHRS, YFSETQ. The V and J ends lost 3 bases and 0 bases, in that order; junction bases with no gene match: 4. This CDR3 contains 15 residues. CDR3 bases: TGCGCCAGCAGCTCCGGCGGGGGTAGCACAGATACGCAGTATTTT. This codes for CASSSGGGSTDTQYF.

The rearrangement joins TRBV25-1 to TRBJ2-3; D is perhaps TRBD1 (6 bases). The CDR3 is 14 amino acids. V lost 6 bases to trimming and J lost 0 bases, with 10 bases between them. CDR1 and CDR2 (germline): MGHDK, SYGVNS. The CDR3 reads CASSAGQSTDTQYF. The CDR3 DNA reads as TGTGCCAGCAGCGCTGGACAGAGCACAGATACGCAGTATTTT.